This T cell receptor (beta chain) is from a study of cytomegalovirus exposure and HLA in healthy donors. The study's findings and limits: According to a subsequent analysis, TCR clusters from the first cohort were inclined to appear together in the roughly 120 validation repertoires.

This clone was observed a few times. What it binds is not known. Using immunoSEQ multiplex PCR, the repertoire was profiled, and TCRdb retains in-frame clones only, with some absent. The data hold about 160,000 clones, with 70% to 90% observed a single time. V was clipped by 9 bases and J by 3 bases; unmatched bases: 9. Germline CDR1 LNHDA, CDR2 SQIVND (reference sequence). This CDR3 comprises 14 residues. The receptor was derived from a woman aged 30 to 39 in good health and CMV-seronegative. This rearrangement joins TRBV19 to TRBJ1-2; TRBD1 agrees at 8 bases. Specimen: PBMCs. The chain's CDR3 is CASNPGTGYYGYTF. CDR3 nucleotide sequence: TGTGCCAGCAACCCCGGGACAGGCTACTATGGCTACACCTTC.